The T cell receptor (beta chain) described here comes from a study of regulatory T cells in long-lasting Graves disease. CDR3-region Arm-PCR and iRepertoire HTBI primers produced the TCR beta libraries. TCRdb analysed the multiplex PCR reads with MiXCR anew, one entry per CDR3 protein. The table has about 420,000 distinct CDR3 sequences, less than 20% seen once. The time point: newly diagnosed GD, antithyroid drugs for less than 3 months. The TCR library was made from RNA that had been extracted from PBMCs in TRIzol. This clonotype was seen repeatedly, ten times or more. Its antigen is still unknown. Study results and limitations: Among samples with persistent disease, TRBV28, TRBJ1-2 and TRBJ2-5 were favored.

Trimming stripped 8 bases from V and 5 bases from J, with 13 bases between. The CDR3 has 11 amino acids. The V gene's germline CDR1 is SQVTM and CDR2 ANQGSEA. This sample was shared with a second study, whose subject was T cells in Graves' hyperthyroidism and ophthalmopathy. This second study notes: Patients counted as stable if ophthalmopathy did not develop within 18 months. On the basis of clinical symptoms, serum thyroxine and TRAb, thyroid ultrasound and orbital computed tomography, diagnoses were made. Most thyroid clonotypes expanded above 0.001 were also detected in blood.

V usage is TRBV29-1 and J usage is TRBJ2-7; possibly TRBD1 for D (6 bases). This receptor was taken from a young woman with Graves disease. The specimen was peripheral blood mononuclear cells (PBMCs), collected at new diagnosis, from a patient treated with antithyroid drugs. The CDR3 DNA sequence: TGCAGCTACACAGGGAACAACGAGCAGTACTTC. Its protein is CSYTGNNEQYF.